This T cell receptor (beta chain) was obtained from a study of blood T cell repertoires in COVID-19. On the study more broadly: Collection of acute and convalescent COVID-19 samples took place in the United States, Italy and Spain.

The CDR3 is made up of 15 amino acids. V lost 5 bases, J lost 5 bases, and 8 bases stayed unmatched. Germline V gene lookup returns CDR1 SGHAT and CDR2 FQDESV (reference sequence). Only in-frame clones appear in the TCRdb table, and some are missing; sequencing was by immunoSEQ multiplex PCR. Found here are about 230,000 clones, roughly 81% of them singletons; the top ten hold 6.5% to 9.5%. The rearrangement uses TRBV11-1 and TRBJ2-5; 10 bases line up with TRBD2. This sequence was found in a woman aged 80 or over with COVID-19, enrolled during active disease. Sequencing input: peripheral blood. This CDR3 reads CASSQLGTSVETQYF. CDR3 bases: TGTGCCAGCAGCCAACTCGGGACTAGCGTGGAGACCCAGTACTTC.